Listed below are T cell receptor beta chains from one sample, sequenced in a study of blood T cell repertoires in COVID-19. Measured with immunoSEQ multiplex PCR; TCRdb has only the in-frame clones, and not every one. This repertoire shows about 350,000 clones, approximately 89% found once; its top ten account for roughly 3.5%. Sequenced sample: peripheral blood. The receptor source for this set is a woman aged 18-29 years who had recovered from COVID-19. Both conserved end residues are part of each CDR3. The order of the fields is J gene, V gene, D gene, clone size, CDR3 protein, CDR3 DNA. A D gene is named only where the DNA matches it firmly. Expanded clones are given a class, and other clones once, few, many or no size at all.

TRBJ1-2	TRBV24-1	TRBD1	-	CATSDEGQGEGYGYTF	TGTGCCACCAGTGATGAGGGACAGGGAGAGGGCTATGGCTACACCTTC
TRBJ1-2	TRBV6-2/TRBV6-3	TRBD1	-	CASSPTGGYLYGYTF	TGTGCCAGCAGTCCGACAGGGGGCTATCTGTATGGCTACACCTTC
TRBJ2-5	TRBV29-1	-	-	CSVEDQRGYNGETQYF	TGCAGCGTTGAAGATCAGCGCGGGTACAACGGAGAGACCCAGTACTTC
TRBJ2-6	TRBV19	TRBD1	once	CASSTDRVISGANVLTF	TGTGCCAGTAGTACAGACAGGGTCATCTCTGGGGCCAACGTCCTGACTTTC
TRBJ2-5	TRBV5-1	-	once	CASSPRQTSQETQYF	TGCGCCAGCAGCCCTCGACAGACCTCCCAAGAGACCCAGTACTTC
TRBJ1-1	TRBV28	TRBD1	-	CASSQGGQGSEAFF	TGTGCCAGCAGTCAAGGGGGACAGGGTTCTGAAGCTTTCTTT
TRBJ1-2	TRBV7-2	-	-	CASSLIVGDNYGYTF	TGTGCCAGCAGCTTAATAGTCGGAGACAACTATGGCTACACCTTC
TRBJ1-2	TRBV30	TRBD1	-	CAWRTGLNYGYTF	TGTGCCTGGCGGACAGGCCTAAACTATGGCTACACCTTC
TRBJ1-5	TRBV19	-	-	CASSIPARGQPQHF	TGTGCCAGTAGTATTCCAGCCCGGGGTCAGCCCCAGCATTTT
TRBJ1-2	TRBV24-1	-	few	CATSDSLGHPYGYTF	TGTGCCACCAGTGATTCCCTGGGACACCCCTATGGCTACACCTTC
TRBJ1-2	TRBV7-8	-	-	CASSSRLGEDGYTF	TGTGCCAGCAGCTCTCGTCTGGGTGAGGATGGCTACACCTTC
TRBJ1-5	TRBV6-2/TRBV6-3	-	-	CASSYPPGRTYSNQPQHF	TGTGCCAGCAGTTACCCGCCCGGACGGACTTATAGCAATCAGCCCCAGCATTTT
TRBJ1-4	TRBV11-3	-	-	CASSFRGSEKLFF	TGTGCCAGCAGCTTCCGCGGGTCTGAAAAACTGTTTTTT
TRBJ1-2	TRBV19	-	-	CASSIKGNYGYTF	TGTGCCAGTAGTATCAAGGGGAACTATGGCTACACCTTC
TRBJ2-3	TRBV5-1	TRBD2	-	CASSSEGLAGRTDTQYF	TGCGCCAGCAGCTCCGAAGGACTAGCGGGAAGGACAGATACGCAGTATTTT
TRBJ2-5	TRBV9	-	-	CASSEWGGAETQYF	TGTGCCAGCAGTGAATGGGGGGGCGCCGAGACCCAGTACTTC
TRBJ1-5	TRBV19	-	-	CASSLSKGSRGYNQPQHF	TGTGCCAGTAGCCTCTCCAAGGGATCACGGGGTTACAATCAGCCCCAGCATTTT
TRBJ1-4	TRBV4-3	TRBD1	-	CASSLVYDRVATNEKLFF	TGCGCCAGCAGCCTCGTGTATGACAGGGTGGCAACTAATGAAAAACTGTTTTTT
TRBJ2-2	TRBV5-6	TRBD2	once	CASGRLAGGTGELFF	TGTGCCAGCGGACGACTAGCGGGAGGAACCGGGGAGCTGTTTTTT
TRBJ2-1	TRBV19	TRBD2	-	CASGGGSGEQFF	TGTGCCAGTGGAGGCGGGAGCGGTGAGCAGTTCTTC
TRBJ2-2	TRBV7-2	-	once	CASRMLENTGELFF	TGTGCCAGCAGGATGCTAGAGAACACCGGGGAGCTGTTTTTT
TRBJ2-1	TRBV5-1	TRBD2	-	CASSRTSGSNEQFF	TGCGCCAGCAGCCGGACTAGCGGGAGCAATGAGCAGTTCTTC
TRBJ2-1	TRBV2	-	-	CASRPPSRALENEQFF	TGTGCCAGCAGACCCCCCTCGAGGGCCTTAGAGAATGAGCAGTTCTTC
TRBJ2-2	TRBV19	TRBD2	-	CASSPRGGSGELFF	TGTGCCAGTAGTCCCCGGGGGGGGTCCGGGGAGCTGTTTTTT
TRBJ1-1	TRBV24-1	TRBD1	-	CATSDGDSTNTEAFF	TGTGCCACCAGTGATGGGGACAGCACAAACACTGAAGCTTTCTTT
TRBJ1-6	TRBV28	-	few	CASSFSSPLHF	TGTGCCAGCAGTTTCTCCTCACCCCTCCACTTT
TRBJ2-5	TRBV5-4	-	-	CASSADLGREGTQYF	TGTGCCAGCAGCGCGGACCTCGGACGAGAGGGGACCCAGTACTTC
TRBJ2-5	TRBV2	-	few	CASGPRGGETQYF	TGTGCCAGCGGGCCGAGGGGGGGTGAGACCCAGTACTTC
TRBJ2-1	TRBV27	-	-	CASSLRSSVNNEQFF	TGTGCCAGCAGTTTACGTTCTAGCGTAAACAATGAGCAGTTCTTC
TRBJ1-1	TRBV7-2	-	-	CASSPALETEAFF	TGTGCCAGCAGTCCCGCCCTTGAGACTGAAGCTTTCTTT
TRBJ1-2	TRBV6-5	TRBD1	-	CASSHRQGAYGYTF	TGTGCCAGCAGTCACCGACAGGGGGCCTATGGCTACACCTTC
TRBJ2-3	TRBV24-1	TRBD1	-	CATSASRGTGHSRDTQYF	TGTGCCACCAGTGCGTCCCGAGGGACAGGGCATTCAAGGGATACGCAGTATTTT
TRBJ1-2	TRBV29-1	TRBD1	-	CSVTRTGGLWDYGYTF	TGCAGCGTTACTCGTACAGGGGGCCTTTGGGACTATGGCTACACCTTC
TRBJ2-3	TRBV10-3	-	once	CAIMGGELPGADTQYF	TGTGCCATCATGGGTGGGGAGCTCCCCGGGGCAGATACGCAGTATTTT
TRBJ2-3	TRBV5-1	TRBD2	-	CASSFLAGREGTQYF	TGCGCCAGCAGCTTCCTAGCGGGAAGGGAGGGTACGCAGTATTTT
TRBJ1-2	TRBV18	TRBD1	-	CASSPPFAGGNYGYTF	TGTGCCAGCTCACCTCCCTTTGCAGGGGGTAACTATGGCTACACCTTC
TRBJ1-1	TRBV29-1	-	-	CSVESRVPEAFF	TGCAGCGTTGAATCCAGGGTCCCTGAAGCTTTCTTT
TRBJ2-3	TRBV5-1	-	few	CASQRGGSTDTQYF	TGCGCCAGTCAGAGGGGGGGCTCCACAGATACGCAGTATTTT
TRBJ1-5	TRBV6-2/TRBV6-3	-	-	CASSYSKSLPSNQPQHF	TGTGCCAGCAGTTACTCGAAATCTCTACCTAGCAATCAGCCCCAGCATTTT
TRBJ1-2	TRBV11-2	TRBD1	-	CASSPIATGGNGYTF	TGTGCCAGCAGCCCGATAGCGACAGGGGGTAATGGCTACACCTTC
TRBJ2-2	TRBV11-3	-	-	CASSLRNTGELFF	TGTGCCAGCAGCTTGAGAAACACCGGGGAGCTGTTTTTT
TRBJ2-4	TRBV5-6	-	-	CASSLGPLAKNIQYF	TGTGCCAGCAGCTTGGGGCCTCTGGCCAAAAACATTCAGTACTTC
TRBJ2-3	TRBV2	-	-	CASSLPDIATDTQYF	TGTGCCAGCTCCCTGCCGGACATAGCCACAGATACGCAGTATTTT